One TCR beta chain is described in this entry. Its antigen is currently unknown. This record belongs to a study of TIL therapy for anti-PD-1-resistant metastatic lung cancer. Across the study: Patients had a median age of around 54 years (range about 35-80).

CDR3 length: 15 residues. Germline lookup yields CDR1 MNHEY and CDR2 SVGEGT. V was clipped by 6 bases and J by 1 base; unmatched bases: 5. The time point was: pre-treatment sample, taken before nivolumab and TIL therapy. Most excised metastases sampled were pleural nodules or supraclavicular lymph nodes. Stage 4 NSCLC adults joined between 2017 and 2020. The immunoSEQ assay was v3. Sequencing depth was around 2.2 million read pairs for survey level, roughly 4.5-6 million for deep. Here immunoSEQ multiplex PCR was the method, and the copy in TCRdb shows in-frame clones only, minus some. Here the sample spans more than 90,000 clones, less than 70% being singletons. Points from the study as a whole: Compared with baseline intratumoral T cells, expanded TIL cultures were more clonal and less diverse (about 5.8% vs 31%).

The V and J genes are TRBV6-2 or TRBV6-3 and TRBJ1-5; 8 bases map to TRBD1. This specimen was tumor tissue, taken at baseline. The source of this sequence is a person between 25 and 79 years old with non-small cell lung cancer. The CDR3 here is CASSRTGGSNQPQHF. CDR3 bases: TGTGCCAGCAGCCGTACAGGGGGAAGCAATCAGCCCCAGCATTTT.